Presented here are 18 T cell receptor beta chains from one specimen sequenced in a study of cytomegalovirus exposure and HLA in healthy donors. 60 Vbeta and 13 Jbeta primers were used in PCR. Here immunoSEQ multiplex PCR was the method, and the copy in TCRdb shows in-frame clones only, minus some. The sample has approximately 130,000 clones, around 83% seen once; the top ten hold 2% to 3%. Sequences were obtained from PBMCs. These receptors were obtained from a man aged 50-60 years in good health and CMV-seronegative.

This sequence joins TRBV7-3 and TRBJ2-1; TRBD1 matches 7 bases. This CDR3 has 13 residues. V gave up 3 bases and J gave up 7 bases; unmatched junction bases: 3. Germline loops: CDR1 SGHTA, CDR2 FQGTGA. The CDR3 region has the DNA TGTGCCAGCAGCTTCATCAGGGGGAATGAGCAGTTCTTC. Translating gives CASSFIRGNEQFF. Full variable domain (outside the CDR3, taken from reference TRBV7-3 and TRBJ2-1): GAGVSQTPSNKVTEKGKYVELRCDPISGHTALYWYRQSLGQGPEFLIYFQGTGAADDSGLPNDRFFAVRPEGSVSTLKIQRTERGDSAVYLCASSFIRGNEQFFGPGTRLTVL.

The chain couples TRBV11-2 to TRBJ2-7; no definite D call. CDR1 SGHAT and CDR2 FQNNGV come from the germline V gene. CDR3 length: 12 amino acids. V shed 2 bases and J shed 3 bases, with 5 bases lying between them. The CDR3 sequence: CASSLFGYEQYF. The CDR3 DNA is TGTGCCAGCAGCTTATTCGGCTACGAGCAGTACTTC.

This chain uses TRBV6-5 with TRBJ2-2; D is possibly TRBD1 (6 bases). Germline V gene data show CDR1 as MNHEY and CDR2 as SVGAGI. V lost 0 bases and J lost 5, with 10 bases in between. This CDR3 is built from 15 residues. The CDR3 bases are TGTGCCAGCAGTTACTCTTGGACAGTAACCGGGGAGCTGTTTTTT. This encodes CASSYSWTVTGELFF.

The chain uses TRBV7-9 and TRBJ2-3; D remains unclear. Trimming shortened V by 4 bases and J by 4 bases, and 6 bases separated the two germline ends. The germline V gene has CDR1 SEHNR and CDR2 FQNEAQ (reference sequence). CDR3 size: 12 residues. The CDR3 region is CASSYSSDTQYF. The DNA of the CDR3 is TGTGCCAGCAGCTATTCATCAGATACGCAGTATTTT.

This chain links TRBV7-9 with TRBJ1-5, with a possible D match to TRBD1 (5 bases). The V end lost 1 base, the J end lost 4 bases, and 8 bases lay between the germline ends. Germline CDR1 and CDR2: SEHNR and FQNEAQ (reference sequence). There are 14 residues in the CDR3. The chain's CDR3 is CASSLGQQNQPQHF. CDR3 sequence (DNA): TGTGCCAGCAGCTTAGGACAGCAAAATCAGCCCCAGCATTTT.

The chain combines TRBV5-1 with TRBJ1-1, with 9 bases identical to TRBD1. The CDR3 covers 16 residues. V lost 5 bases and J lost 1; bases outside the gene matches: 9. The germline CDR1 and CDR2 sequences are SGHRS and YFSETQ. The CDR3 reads CASSYWDRAGNTEAFF. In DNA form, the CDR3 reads TGCGCCAGCAGTTATTGGGACAGGGCAGGGAACACTGAAGCTTTCTTT.

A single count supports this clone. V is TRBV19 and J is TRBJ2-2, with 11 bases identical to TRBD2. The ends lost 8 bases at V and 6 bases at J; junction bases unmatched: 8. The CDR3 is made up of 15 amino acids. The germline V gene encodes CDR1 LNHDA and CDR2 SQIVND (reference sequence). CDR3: CASALSGGGAGELFF. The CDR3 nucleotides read TGTGCCAGTGCCCTTAGCGGGGGGGGTGCCGGGGAGCTGTTTTTT. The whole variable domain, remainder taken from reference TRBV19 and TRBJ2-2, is DGGITQSPKYLFRKEGQNVTLSCEQNLNHDAMYWYRQDPGQGLRLIYYSQIVNDFQKGDIAEGYSVSREKKESFPLTVTSAQKNPTAFYLCASALSGGGAGELFFGEGSRLTVL.

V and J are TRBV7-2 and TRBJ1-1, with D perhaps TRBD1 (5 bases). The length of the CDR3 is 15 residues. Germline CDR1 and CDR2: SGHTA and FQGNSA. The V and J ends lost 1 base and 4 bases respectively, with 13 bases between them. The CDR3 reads CASSLGGGGATEAFF. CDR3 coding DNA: TGTGCCAGCAGCTTAGGGGGGGGAGGGGCCACTGAAGCTTTCTTT.

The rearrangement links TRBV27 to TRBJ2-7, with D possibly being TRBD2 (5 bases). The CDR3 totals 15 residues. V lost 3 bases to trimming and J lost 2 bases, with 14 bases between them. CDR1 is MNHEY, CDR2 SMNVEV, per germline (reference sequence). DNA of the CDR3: TGTGCCAGCAGTTTCGAGAAGCGGCCTACCTACGAGCAGTACTTC. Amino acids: CASSFEKRPTYEQYF.

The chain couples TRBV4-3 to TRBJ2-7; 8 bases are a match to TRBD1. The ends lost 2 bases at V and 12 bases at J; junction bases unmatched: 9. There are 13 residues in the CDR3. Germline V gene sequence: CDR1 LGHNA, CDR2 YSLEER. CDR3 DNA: TGCGCCAGCAGCCAACGCCGCGGGACAGGTACGTACTTC. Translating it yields CASSQRRGTGTYF.

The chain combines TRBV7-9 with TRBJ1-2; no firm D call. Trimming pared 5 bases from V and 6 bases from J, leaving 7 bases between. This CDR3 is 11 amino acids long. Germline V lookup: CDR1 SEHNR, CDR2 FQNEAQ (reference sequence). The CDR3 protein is CASSVFHGYTF. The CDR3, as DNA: TGTGCCAGCAGCGTATTTCATGGCTACACCTTC.

The CDR3 region is CASTIGGARNEQFF. In DNA, the CDR3 is TGTGCCAGTACGATCGGGGGGGCGCGCAATGAGCAGTTCTTC. This chain joins TRBV19 and TRBJ2-1; 8 nucleotides align to TRBD2. Losses at the gene ends were 7 bases for V and 6 bases for J; bases not matched to a gene: 8. CDR3 length: 14 amino acids. In germline, CDR1 is LNHDA, CDR2 SQIVND (reference sequence).

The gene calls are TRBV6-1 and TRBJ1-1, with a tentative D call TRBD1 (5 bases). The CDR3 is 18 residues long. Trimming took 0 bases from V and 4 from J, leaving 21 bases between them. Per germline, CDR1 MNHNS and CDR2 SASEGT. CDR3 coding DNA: TGTGCCAGCAGTGAAGCGCTGTTTTCCGGGGGGGTAGGCACTGAAGCTTTCTTT. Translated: CASSEALFSGGVGTEAFF.

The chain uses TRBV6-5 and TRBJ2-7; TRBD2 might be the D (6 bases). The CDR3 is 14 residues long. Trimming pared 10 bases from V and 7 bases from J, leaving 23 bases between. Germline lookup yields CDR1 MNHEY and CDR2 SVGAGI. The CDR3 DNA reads TGTGCCACCAGACCGGGACTTCGGATCGAGGAGCAGTACTTC. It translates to CATRPGLRIEEQYF.

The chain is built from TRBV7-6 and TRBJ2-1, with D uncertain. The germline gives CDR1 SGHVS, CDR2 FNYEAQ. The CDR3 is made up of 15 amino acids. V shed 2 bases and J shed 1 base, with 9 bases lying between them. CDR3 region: CASSLFPGSYNEQFF. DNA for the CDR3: TGTGCCAGCAGCTTATTCCCAGGATCCTACAATGAGCAGTTCTTC.

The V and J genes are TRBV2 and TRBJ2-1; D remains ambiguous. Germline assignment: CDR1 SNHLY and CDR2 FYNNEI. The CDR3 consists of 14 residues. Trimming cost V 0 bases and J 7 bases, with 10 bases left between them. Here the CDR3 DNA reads TGTGCCAGCAGTGAAGCCCTGAGCGTAAATGAGCAGTTCTTC. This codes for CASSEALSVNEQFF.

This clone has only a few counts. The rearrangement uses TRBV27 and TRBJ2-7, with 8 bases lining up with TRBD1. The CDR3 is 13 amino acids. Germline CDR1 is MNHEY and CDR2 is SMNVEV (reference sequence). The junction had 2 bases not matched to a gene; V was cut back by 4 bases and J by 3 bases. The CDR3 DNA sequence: TGTGCCAGCAGTTCCGGGACAGGCTACGAGCAGTACTTC. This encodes CASSSGTGYEQYF.

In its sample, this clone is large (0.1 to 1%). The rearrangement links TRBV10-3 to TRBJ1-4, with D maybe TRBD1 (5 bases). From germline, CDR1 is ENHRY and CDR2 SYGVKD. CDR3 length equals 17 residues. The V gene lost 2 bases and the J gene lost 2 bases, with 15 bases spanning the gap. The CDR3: CAISERAAGPTNEKLFF. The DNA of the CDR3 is TGTGCCATCAGTGAGCGAGCCGCGGGGCCGACTAATGAAAAACTGTTTTTT.